This T cell receptor beta chain was captured in a study of blood T cells in healthy people across ages. General study points: Expanded clonotype shifts may have been confounded, as the donors had an unknown CMV status.

The authors ran a second PCR of about 6 to 12 cycles using a sample-barcoded 5' primer and a J-beta primer mix. TCRdb itself ran the 5' RACE reads through MiXCR, one entry per CDR3 protein. Of more than 800,000 distinct CDR3 sequences in the sample, more than 35% were seen once. This clonotype was picked up a small number of times. What it binds is unknown. Germline assignment: CDR1 SGHTS and CDR2 YDEGEE. The CDR3 extends over 15 amino acids. With 0 bases removed from V and 3 bases from J, the gap between germline ends came to 13 bases. Total RNA was extracted at no less than 6 micrograms per sample. The rearrangement uses TRBV5-8 and TRBJ2-7; D remains ambiguous. The TCR was taken from a woman aged 60-70 years in good health. Sequencing was performed on blood. CDR3 in DNA: TGTGCCAGCAGCTTGGGCACCCACCCCAACTACGAGCAGTACTTC. Translated, it gives CASSLGTHPNYEQYF.